Listed below are T cell receptor beta chains from one sample, sequenced in a study of cytomegalovirus exposure and HLA in healthy donors. Sequencing used immunoSEQ multiplex PCR; TCRdb keeps in-frame clones, though not all of them. Counted here are 160,000 or so clones, approximately 80% occurring once; the ten biggest clones make up 5.5% to 7.5%. The sequenced sample was PBMCs. The receptor set was obtained from a woman aged 40 to 50 in good health and CMV-seropositive. CDR3s leave out the opening cysteine and the closing phenylalanine or tryptophan. The order of the fields is D gene, J gene, CDR3 length, V gene, CDR3 protein. D genes are given only for firm matches.

>-|TRBJ1-2|13|TRBV5-1
ASSLAPGENYGYT
>TRBD1|TRBJ1-2|11|TRBV6-5
ASRSTGGEGYT
>TRBD2|TRBJ2-3|13|TRBV7-2
ASSRGGARTDTQY
>TRBD1|TRBJ1-6|13|TRBV5-1
ASSLDGRGESPLH
>TRBD1|TRBJ2-7|14|TRBV10-3
AISSRDREPSGEQY
>-|TRBJ1-2|10|TRBV29-1
SLYQANYGYT
>-|TRBJ1-2|13|TRBV30
AWTKPGQLSYGYT
>TRBD1|TRBJ1-2|13|TRBV2
ASSVLLGTGWGYT
>-|TRBJ1-3|14|TRBV5-8
ASSGYHGVSGNTIY
>-|TRBJ1-2|11|TRBV15
ATSRTDNYGYT
>-|TRBJ2-1|12|TRBV7-2
ASSLVGGRNEQF
>-|TRBJ2-5|11|TRBV7-9
ASSLRGAETQY
>-|TRBJ1-2|12|TRBV9
ASSVSLAGYGYT
>TRBD2|TRBJ2-3|12|TRBV6-4
ASSEAGGTDTQY
>-|TRBJ2-5|13|TRBV7-9
ASSLRSINQETQY
>TRBD1|TRBJ2-1|12|TRBV27
ASSATGNYNEQF
>TRBD1|TRBJ1-4|12|TRBV2
ASSAQGATEKLF
>-|TRBJ1-2|9|TRBV29-1
SVGALDGYT
>TRBD1|TRBJ2-7|10|TRBV27
ASRPNRGEQY
>TRBD2|TRBJ2-4|14|TRBV28
ASSGGDVGAKNSQY
>-|TRBJ2-1|11|TRBV18
ASSPGVNNEQF
>-|TRBJ2-7|12|TRBV5-8
ASSRRGNAYEQY
>TRBD2|TRBJ2-5|12|TRBV2
ASSASTGGRTQY
>-|TRBJ1-2|9|TRBV20-1
SANSDTGYT
>-|TRBJ1-1|12|TRBV6-5
ASRTTGSNTEAF
>TRBD1|-|11|TRBV5-6
ASSTGTVYEQY
>-|TRBJ2-1|12|TRBV7-8
ASSSGVGYNEQF
>TRBD2|TRBJ2-2|13|TRBV19
ASSIWGGNTGELF
>-|TRBJ1-3|13|TRBV11-1
ASSRDSYSGNTIY
>-|TRBJ1-1|13|TRBV14
ASSQRTGRDTEAF
>TRBD1|TRBJ1-2|12|TRBV7-2
ASSSGQERHGYT
>TRBD2|TRBJ2-2|11|TRBV2
ASTRTGGGELF
>TRBD1|TRBJ2-6|17|TRBV12-5
ASGLGPGTGSSGANVLT
>-|TRBJ2-3|10|TRBV19
ASSPNTDTQY
>TRBD1|TRBJ1-2|13|TRBV30
AWTLDRVSAYGYT
>TRBD2|TRBJ2-5|15|TRBV9
ASSPGLAGGIEETQY
>-|TRBJ2-3|13|TRBV28
ASSLVTGSVDTQY
>-|TRBJ1-3|14|TRBV5-1
ASSLSGGLSGNTIY
>-|TRBJ2-5|9|TRBV5-1
ASSLTGTQY
>-|TRBJ2-5|14|TRBV19
ASSIDHQASRETQY
>TRBD1|TRBJ2-7|13|TRBV30
AWSVARQGAHEQY
>-|TRBJ1-6|12|TRBV30
AWGVLHGNSPLH
>TRBD1|TRBJ1-1|14|TRBV7-9
ASSHSGGPFSTEAF
>-|TRBJ1-1|12|TRBV18
ASSLTEGNTEAF
>-|TRBJ1-6|14|TRBV7-6
ASSLVDVQGNSPLH
>TRBD1|TRBJ2-7|12|TRBV7-9
ASSSSGGPYEQY
>TRBD2|TRBJ2-1|14|TRBV4-3
ASSQGGTGGEDEQF
>-|TRBJ2-5|9|TRBV11-2
ASSSGETQY
>-|TRBJ1-4|12|TRBV19
ASSITGTNEKLF
>TRBD2|TRBJ2-2|13|TRBV2
ASRLLAGGPGELF
>-|TRBJ2-5|12|TRBV15
ATSKGGAVETQY
>TRBD2|TRBJ2-1|14|TRBV9
ASSEGTSGFYNEQF
>-|TRBJ2-1|12|TRBV19
ASSPNGINNEQF
>-|TRBJ2-5|12|TRBV6-5
ASSPGVIMQTQY
>TRBD1|TRBJ1-6|15|TRBV18
ASSPEQGGFYNSPLH